Listed here are 20 T cell receptor beta chains from one sample, sequenced in a study of blood T cell repertoires in COVID-19. Only in-frame clones appear in the TCRdb table, and some are missing; sequencing was by immunoSEQ multiplex PCR. The repertoire holds 100,000 to 150,000 clones, with about 74% as singletons. The sample was peripheral blood. All receptors derive from a human donor in a cohort sampled during active COVID-19.

The chain couples TRBV2 to TRBJ1-6; possibly TRBD1 for D (6 bases). There are 13 residues in the CDR3. The V end was cut by 7 bases, the J end by 6 bases, with 10 bases between. The germline CDR1 and CDR2 sequences are SNHLY and FYNNEI. The CDR3 reads CASIGGTNSPLHF. The CDR3 coding sequence is TGTGCCAGCATAGGGGGAACTAATTCACCCCTCCACTTT.

This clone was found once. This chain uses TRBV11-2 with TRBJ1-3, with TRBD1 matching 7 bases. CDR1 and CDR2 from the germline V gene are SGHAT and FQNNGV. V was clipped by 4 bases and J by 1 base; unmatched bases: 13. The CDR3 totals 18 residues. The chain's CDR3 is CASSSYRGGIVSGNTIYF. The CDR3, as DNA: TGTGCCAGCAGCTCCTACAGGGGAGGAATAGTATCTGGAAACACCATATATTTT. Filled out from reference TRBV11-2 and TRBJ1-3, the complete variable domain reads EAGVAQSPRYKIIEKRQSVAFWCNPISGHATLYWYQQILGQGPKLLIQFQNNGVVDDSQLPKDRFSAERLKGVDSTLKIQPAKLEDSAVYLCASSSYRGGIVSGNTIYFGEGSWLTVV.

V is TRBV5-1 and J is TRBJ2-1; D remains unclear. The CDR3 contains 15 residues. Germline V gives CDR1 SGHRS, CDR2 YFSETQ. V lost 0 bases and J lost 0, with 7 bases in between. CDR3 residues: CASSLDSSSYNEQFF. The DNA of the CDR3 is TGCGCCAGCAGCTTGGACAGCAGCTCCTACAATGAGCAGTTCTTC.

The chain employs TRBV12-3 or TRBV12-4 and TRBJ2-7; no definite D call. With 3 bases removed from V and 7 bases from J, the gap between germline ends came to 10 bases. The length of the CDR3 is 12 residues. The CDR3 region is CASSFFLREQYF. CDR3 in DNA: TGTGCCAGCAGTTTTTTTCTACGGGAGCAGTACTTC.

This chain connects TRBV24-1 to TRBJ1-5; TRBD1 is a possible D gene (6 bases). V gave up 2 bases and J gave up 0 bases, with 7 bases separating them. The CDR3 is 15 amino acids. The germline V gene encodes CDR1 KGHDR and CDR2 SFDVKD. The CDR3 sequence: CATSDSGASNQPQHF. The CDR3 DNA is TGTGCCACCAGTGATTCAGGGGCTAGCAATCAGCCCCAGCATTTT.

This clone was picked up one time. The V and J genes are TRBV19 and TRBJ1-6, with a weak D call TRBD1 (6 bases). The CDR3 spans 15 residues. Trimming left V 4 bases short and J 6 bases short, with 13 bases between. Germline assignment: CDR1 LNHDA and CDR2 SQIVND (reference sequence). CDR3 loop: CASSRQGQSNSPLHF. CDR3 DNA: TGTGCCAGTAGTAGGCAGGGGCAAAGTAATTCACCCCTCCACTTT. The whole variable domain, remainder taken from reference TRBV19 and TRBJ1-6, is DGGITQSPKYLFRKEGQNVTLSCEQNLNHDAMYWYRQDPGQGLRLIYYSQIVNDFQKGDIAEGYSVSREKKESFPLTVTSAQKNPTAFYLCASSRQGQSNSPLHFGNGTRLTVT.

The gene calls are TRBV19 and TRBJ2-7; no firm D call. The V gene lost 0 bases and the J gene lost 0 bases, with 12 bases spanning the gap. CDR1 is LNHDA and CDR2 is SQIVND in the germline V gene (reference sequence). The CDR3 length is 16 residues. CDR3 nucleotides: TGTGCCAGTAGTATAGATCTAACTACGAGCTCCTACGAGCAGTACTTC. This codes for CASSIDLTTSSYEQYF. The entire variable domain, with the rest obtained from reference TRBV19 and TRBJ2-7, is as follows: DGGITQSPKYLFRKEGQNVTLSCEQNLNHDAMYWYRQDPGQGLRLIYYSQIVNDFQKGDIAEGYSVSREKKESFPLTVTSAQKNPTAFYLCASSIDLTTSSYEQYFGPGTRLTVT.

This clone has more than one count but fewer than ten. The chain joins TRBV2 to TRBJ2-3, with D unclear. The CDR3 loop spans 11 amino acids. From germline, CDR1 is SNHLY and CDR2 FYNNEI. Trimming cost V 6 bases and J 4 bases, with 5 bases left between them. The CDR3 loop reads CASRPADTQYF. The CDR3 bases are TGTGCCAGCAGGCCGGCAGATACGCAGTATTTT.

This clone has just a few counts. The chain couples TRBV4-1 to TRBJ1-3; D is perhaps TRBD1 (6 bases). The germline V gene has CDR1 MGHRA and CDR2 YSYEKL. Trimming stripped 0 bases from V and 8 bases from J, with 14 bases between. CDR3 size: 15 residues. The DNA for the CDR3 is TGCGCCAGCAGCCAAGAGCACGGACAGAGCTACACCATATATTTT. It encodes CASSQEHGQSYTIYF.

The chain joins TRBV27 to TRBJ2-7, with D possibly matching TRBD2 (5 bases). The CDR3 is made up of 12 amino acids. V dropped 6 bases and J dropped 2 bases, with 8 bases sitting between them. Germline V lookup: CDR1 MNHEY, CDR2 SMNVEV (reference sequence). CDR3 nucleotide sequence: TGTGCCAGCAGGGACTGGGCCTACGAGCAGTACTTC. This translates into CASRDWAYEQYF.

The chain couples TRBV9 to TRBJ1-4; 7 bases map to TRBD1. V lost 0 bases, J lost 8 bases, and 7 bases stayed unmatched. The CDR3 sequence is 15 residues long. CDR1 and CDR2 from the germline V gene are SGDLS and YYNGEE. The CDR3: CASSVEEGAGEKLFF. The CDR3, as DNA: TGTGCCAGCAGCGTAGAAGAGGGGGCAGGAGAAAAACTGTTTTTT. The variable domain in full, with the rest retrieved from reference TRBV9 and TRBJ1-4, is DSGVTQTPKHLITATGQRVTLRCSPRSGDLSVYWYQQSLDQGLQFLIQYYNGEERAKGNILERFSAQQFPDLHSELNLSSLELGDSALYFCASSVEEGAGEKLFFGSGTQLSVL.

The V gene is TRBV13, the J gene TRBJ1-1, with TRBD1 matching over 7 bases. V gave up 4 bases and J gave up 5 bases; unmatched junction bases: 10. This CDR3 region has 15 residues. CDR1 is PRHDT, CDR2 FYEKMQ, per germline (reference sequence). The CDR3 nucleotides read TGTGCCAGCAGCTCCAGACAGGGTCGCGTAACTGAAGCTTTCTTT. Translating gives CASSSRQGRVTEAFF.

The chain employs TRBV28 and TRBJ1-5, with D possibly TRBD1 on 6 matching bases. The V end was cut by 6 bases, the J end by 4 bases, with 13 bases between. The germline CDR1 and CDR2 sequences are MDHEN and SYDVKM. The CDR3 runs to 14 residues. The CDR3 nucleotides are TGTGCCAGCAGCGGCGGACAGTCAAATCAGCCCCAGCATTTT. The encoded protein is CASSGGQSNQPQHF.

The chain uses TRBV5-1 and TRBJ1-1; D is unresolved. Germline loops: CDR1 SGHRS, CDR2 YFSETQ. Trimming stripped 5 bases from V and 4 bases from J, with 15 bases between. This CDR3 region has 14 residues. The CDR3 loop reads CASSRYNAGTEAFF. CDR3 nucleotide sequence: TGCGCCAGCAGTCGTTACAACGCGGGCACTGAAGCTTTCTTT.

The rearrangement joins TRBV11-3 to TRBJ2-7; tentative D call: TRBD1 (5 bases). The CDR3 is 13 residues long. The V end lost 3 bases, the J end lost 2 bases, and 8 bases lay between the germline ends. The germline V gene encodes CDR1 SGHNT and CDR2 YENEEA. CDR3 coding DNA: TGTGCCAGCAGCTTGACAGATCCCTACGAGCAGTACTTC. It specifies CASSLTDPYEQYF. Together with reference TRBV11-3 and TRBJ2-7, the CDR3 gives the full variable domain: EAGVVQSPRYKIIEKKQPVAFWCNPISGHNTLYWYLQNLGQGPELLIRYENEEAVDDSQLPKDRFSAERLKGVDSTLKIQPAELGDSAVYLCASSLTDPYEQYFGPGTRLTVT.

This clone was detected a few times. The chain couples TRBV19 to TRBJ1-5, with 8 positions matching TRBD1. Germline CDR1 reads LNHDA; CDR2 reads SQIVND (reference sequence). The CDR3 is 16 residues long. J gave up 7 bases and V 7 bases, and 15 bases lay outside the gene matches. The CDR3 sequence: CASKETGGSGIQPQHF. Here the CDR3 DNA reads TGTGCCAGTAAGGAAACAGGGGGAAGTGGCATACAGCCCCAGCATTTT. Together with reference TRBV19 and TRBJ1-5, the CDR3 gives the full variable domain: DGGITQSPKYLFRKEGQNVTLSCEQNLNHDAMYWYRQDPGQGLRLIYYSQIVNDFQKGDIAEGYSVSREKKESFPLTVTSAQKNPTAFYLCASKETGGSGIQPQHFGDGTRLSIL.

The chain combines TRBV6-6 with TRBJ1-2; 9 nucleotides line up with TRBD1. The CDR3 has 14 residues. Germline CDR1 MNHNY, CDR2 SVGAGI (reference sequence). V gave up 0 bases and J gave up 8 bases; unmatched junction bases: 4. The CDR3 loop reads CASSYSGQGGGYTF. The CDR3, as DNA: TGTGCCAGCAGTTACTCGGGACAGGGTGGGGGCTACACCTTC.

The V and J genes are TRBV13 and TRBJ2-5; a weak D match, TRBD1 (5 bases). Looked up from germline, CDR1 is PRHDT and CDR2 is FYEKMQ (reference sequence). V dropped 4 bases and J dropped 2 bases, with 11 bases sitting between them. The CDR3 loop spans 14 amino acids. The chain's CDR3 is CASSSKTAQETQYF. For the CDR3, the DNA is TGTGCCAGCAGCTCCAAGACAGCTCAAGAGACCCAGTACTTC.

The chain links TRBV5-5 to TRBJ2-7; 11 bases agree with TRBD1. This CDR3 is built from 16 residues. The ends lost 4 bases at V and 2 bases at J; junction bases unmatched: 8. Germline V gene lookup returns CDR1 SGHKS and CDR2 YYEKEE (reference sequence). CDR3 protein: CASSARGGQGAYEQYF. CDR3 in DNA: TGTGCCAGCAGCGCTCGTGGGGGACAGGGGGCCTACGAGCAGTACTTC.

The V call is TRBV6-4, the J call TRBJ1-5; tentative D call: TRBD1 (5 bases). V lost 1 base and J 2 bases, leaving 15 bases between the germline ends. Germline V gene sequence: CDR1 MRHNA, CDR2 SNTAGT. This CDR3 is built from 17 residues. In DNA form, the CDR3 reads TGTGCCAGCAGTGACTGTGCGGGGCCCGCGGGCAATCAGCCCCAGCATTTT. Translation: CASSDCAGPAGNQPQHF.